The clone carrying this TCR beta chain was counted only a few times. The antigen is undetermined. The entry originates in a study of cytomegalovirus exposure and HLA in healthy donors. Regarding the study as a whole: The later analysis indicated that the majority of CMV-associated TCR beta chains appeared HLA-restricted. Reportedly, a later analysis found an Asian-associated ancestry cluster had fewer N-insertions than the roughly 700-donor mean.

The V end lost 6 bases, the J end lost 0 bases, and 16 bases lay between the germline ends. CDR1 SGHNT and CDR2 YYREEE come from the germline V gene (reference sequence). The CDR3 spans 16 residues. 60 Vbeta and 13 Jbeta primers were used in PCR. TCRdb's table, derived via immunoSEQ multiplex PCR, lists solely in-frame clones and lacks some. The profile shows some 71,000 clones, about 73% of them singletons. The TCR sequence derives from a woman between 50 and 59 years old in good health and CMV-seropositive. Sequencing input: PBMCs. This chain links TRBV5-4 with TRBJ2-1, with D perhaps matching TRBD2 (6 bases). CDR3 in DNA: TGTGCCAGCACCCCCGGGACTGGGCACTCCTACAATGAGCAGTTCTTC. This encodes CASTPGTGHSYNEQFF.